This entry lists 22 T cell receptor beta chains sequenced from one sample in a study of naive and memory T cell subsets. An equimolar mix of two oligonucleotides served as the beta constant-region primer for TRBC1 and TRBC2. The ligated cDNA underwent four PCR rounds using SP2 and nested alpha and beta constant-region primers. TCRdb itself ran the UMI-ligation and nested PCR reads through MiXCR, one entry per CDR3 protein. The data hold some 110,000 distinct CDR3 sequences, with just over 35% observed a single time. Sequencing was carried out using central memory CD4+ T cells from blood. The receptors were sampled from a human donor in good health.

V and J are TRBV12-3 or TRBV12-4 and TRBJ2-5; 7 nucleotides line up with TRBD1. V was pared by 6 bases and J by 2 bases, with 0 bases of the junction left unmatched. CDR3 length equals 12 residues. The chain's CDR3 is CASSRGQETQYF. The CDR3 DNA sequence: TGTGCCAGCAGCAGGGGGCAAGAGACCCAGTACTTC.

J is TRBJ2-5 and V is TRBV20-1; maybe TRBD1 (6 bases). The CDR3 is 11 residues long. CDR1 and CDR2 (germline): DFQATT, SNEGSKA (reference sequence). V lost 5 bases, J lost 3 bases, and 7 bases lay in between. CDR3 in amino acids: CSAYREETQYF. Here the CDR3 DNA reads TGCAGTGCTTACAGGGAAGAGACCCAGTACTTC.

V gene TRBV6-2 or TRBV6-3 combines with J gene TRBJ1-6; 8 positions match TRBD1. V lost 7 bases, J lost 9 bases, and 11 bases stayed unmatched. The CDR3 runs 15 residues. Germline V gene data show CDR1 as MNHEY and CDR2 as SVGEGT. CDR3 protein: CASKLAGGASSPLHF. In nucleotides, the CDR3 is TGTGCCAGCAAACTCGCAGGGGGCGCAAGTTCACCCCTCCACTTT.

The chain has TRBV4-3 and TRBJ1-2, with TRBD1 matching over 9 bases. The length of the CDR3 is 16 residues. Germline CDR1 and CDR2: LGHNA and YSLEER. V was pared by 4 bases and J by 8 bases, with 14 bases of the junction left unmatched. The CDR3 reads CASSPSNLDRGSGYTF. The CDR3 coding sequence is TGCGCCAGCAGCCCATCGAACTTGGACAGGGGTAGCGGCTACACCTTC.

The chain couples TRBV9 to TRBJ2-1; 9 bases are shared with TRBD2. V was pared by 4 bases and J by 5 bases, with 10 bases of the junction left unmatched. CDR3 length: 16 residues. Germline values: CDR1 SGDLS, CDR2 YYNGEE. Here the CDR3 reads CASSSLAGARNNEQFF. The CDR3 DNA is TGTGCCAGCAGCTCTTTAGCGGGAGCTCGGAACAATGAGCAGTTCTTC. Combining the CDR3 with reference TRBV9 and TRBJ2-1 gives the whole variable domain DSGVTQTPKHLITATGQRVTLRCSPRSGDLSVYWYQQSLDQGLQFLIQYYNGEERAKGNILERFSAQQFPDLHSELNLSSLELGDSALYFCASSSLAGARNNEQFFGPGTRLTVL.

Note on this clonotype: At one end the junction does not follow the germline gene, possibly because of a read error. This chain connects TRBV29-1 to TRBJ2-3; TRBD1 matches 7 bases. Germline V gene data show CDR1 as SQVTM and CDR2 as ANQGSEA. The CDR3 spans 12 residues. The CDR3 region is CSDQQGTDTKYF. In DNA, the CDR3 is TGCAGCGACCAACAGGGGACAGATACGAAGTATTTT.

In its sample, this clonotype was seen a few times. V usage is TRBV11-2 and J usage is TRBJ2-7; 7 nucleotides agree with TRBD2. Germline CDR1 is SGHAT and CDR2 is FQNNGV. This CDR3 is 16 amino acids long. The V and J ends lost 1 base and 0 bases, in that order; junction bases with no gene match: 6. CDR3 residues: CASSLGPGLYSYEQYF. The CDR3 DNA follows: TGTGCCAGCAGCTTAGGGCCGGGACTATACTCCTACGAGCAGTACTTC.

This clonotype was found a few times. The CDR3 region is CASSRYLKGSGYGYTF. CDR3 nucleotides: TGCGCCAGCAGCCGATATCTGAAGGGGTCGGGCTATGGCTACACCTTC. The rearrangement joins TRBV4-3 to TRBJ1-2, with D maybe TRBD1 (5 bases). This CDR3 has 16 residues. Germline CDR1 is LGHNA and CDR2 is YSLEER. With 4 bases removed from V and 4 bases from J, the gap between germline ends came to 19 bases.

A few counts support this clonotype. This chain links TRBV4-3 with TRBJ2-2; 7 bases match TRBD2. In germline, CDR1 is LGHNA, CDR2 YSLEER. This CDR3 has 16 residues. V lost 1 base and J lost 1; bases outside the gene matches: 3. The CDR3 region has the DNA TGCGCCAGCAGCCAAGTGTCGGGAGGGAACACCGGGGAGCTGTTTTTT. The encoded protein is CASSQVSGGNTGELFF.

This clonotype has ten or more counts. CDR3 in amino acids: CASSPGWGRGGSYEQYF. The CDR3 DNA sequence: TGTGCCAGCAGCCCGGGTTGGGGTCGTGGGGGGTCCTACGAGCAGTACTTC. The gene calls are TRBV7-2 and TRBJ2-7; TRBD2 is a possible D gene (6 bases). CDR1 and CDR2 (germline): SGHTA, FQGNSA. The ends were cut back, 5 bases at V and 1 base at J, with 21 bases in the middle. The CDR3 runs to 17 residues.

The V call is TRBV10-3, the J call TRBJ1-1; TRBD1 is a possible D gene (6 bases). The germline CDR1 and CDR2 sequences are ENHRY and SYGVKD. V was trimmed by 5 bases and J by 4 bases, leaving 11 bases between them. The CDR3 is 13 residues long. The CDR3 spells CAISTGFGTEAFF. The CDR3 coding sequence is TGTGCCATCAGTACAGGGTTTGGCACTGAAGCTTTCTTT.

This clonotype has a handful of counts. The V gene is TRBV20-1, the J gene TRBJ2-3; D is unresolved. The CDR3 length is 12 residues. Germline lookup yields CDR1 DFQATT and CDR2 SNEGSKA (reference sequence). V was trimmed by 1 base and J by 1 base, leaving 3 bases between them. The CDR3 reads CSARVGTDTQYF. CDR3 nucleotides: TGCAGTGCTAGAGTTGGCACAGATACGCAGTATTTT.

The table lists this clonotype with a few counts. V and J are TRBV5-1 and TRBJ2-5; tentatively, D is TRBD2 (6 bases). The V end was cut by 0 bases, the J end by 2 bases, with 14 bases between. This CDR3 has 16 residues. Per germline, CDR1 SGHRS and CDR2 YFSETQ. Here the CDR3 reads CASSLAAGPGQETQYF. The CDR3 region has the DNA TGCGCCAGCAGCTTGGCGGCGGGGCCGGGACAAGAGACCCAGTACTTC.

V gene TRBV7-3 combines with J gene TRBJ2-1; 8 nucleotides match TRBD2. Germline assignment: CDR1 SGHTA and CDR2 FQGTGA. Germline trimming cut 5 bases from V and 5 bases from J; bases unmatched to any gene: 8. This CDR3 has 15 residues. CDR3 nucleotides: TGTGCCAGCAGCCCCCATAGCGGGGCAAACAATGAGCAGTTCTTC. Translating gives CASSPHSGANNEQFF.

This clonotype was picked up a small number of times. This chain uses TRBV7-2 with TRBJ2-7; D gene ambiguous. The CDR3 has 13 amino acids. The germline CDR1 and CDR2 sequences are SGHTA and FQGNSA. V was pared by 1 base and J by 6 bases, with 10 bases between. This chain's CDR3 is CASSLVRLGEQYF. The DNA for the CDR3 is TGTGCCAGCAGCTTAGTAAGGTTGGGCGAGCAGTACTTC.

This clonotype was counted only a few times. This sequence joins TRBV7-9 and TRBJ2-7; TRBD2 matches at 14 bases. From germline, CDR1 is SEHNR and CDR2 FQNEAQ (reference sequence). This CDR3 has 15 amino acids. The ends lost 4 bases at V and 4 bases at J; junction bases unmatched: 3. The CDR3 DNA reads as TGTGCCAGCAGCTCCTGGACTAGCGGGAGGTACGAGCAGTACTTC. This codes for CASSSWTSGRYEQYF.

This chain connects TRBV20-1 to TRBJ2-5; TRBD2 is a possible D gene (6 bases). Germline loops: CDR1 DFQATT, CDR2 SNEGSKA (reference sequence). The CDR3 totals 16 residues. V was trimmed by 2 bases and J by 1 base, leaving 17 bases between them. The CDR3 sequence: CSARRFRGGPQETQYF. In DNA form, the CDR3 reads TGCAGTGCTAGACGATTTCGCGGAGGGCCCCAAGAGACCCAGTACTTC.

J is TRBJ2-3 and V is TRBV9, with D perhaps TRBD2 (6 bases). Trimming cost V 4 bases and J 0 bases, with 18 bases left between them. Germline CDR1 and CDR2: SGDLS and YYNGEE. This CDR3 has 17 residues. The CDR3 here is CASSFLPGLASTDTQYF. CDR3 nucleotide sequence: TGTGCCAGCAGCTTCTTACCCGGCCTAGCGAGCACAGATACGCAGTATTTT.

This clonotype has only one observation. The J gene is TRBJ2-3, the V gene TRBV9, with 9 bases fitting TRBD1. Germline lookup yields CDR1 SGDLS and CDR2 YYNGEE. Germline trimming cut 5 bases from V and 3 bases from J; bases unmatched to any gene: 7. CDR3 length: 15 amino acids. CDR3 DNA sequence: TGTGCCAGCAGGGGACCGACAGGGGGTACAGATACGCAGTATTTT. It is translated as CASRGPTGGTDTQYF.

The gene calls are TRBV10-2 and TRBJ2-1; 13 bases fit TRBD2. Per the germline V gene, CDR1 is WSHSY and CDR2 is SAAADI. The CDR3 has 16 amino acids. Losses at the gene ends were 5 bases for V and 12 bases for J; bases not matched to a gene: 13. The CDR3 is CASSPQRTSGRSRQFF. The CDR3 DNA sequence: TGCGCCAGCAGTCCACAGAGGACTAGCGGGAGAAGCCGGCAGTTCTTC.

This clonotype was detected only once. The rearrangement uses TRBV28 and TRBJ2-2; D is ambiguous. The CDR3 is made up of 16 amino acids. From germline, CDR1 is MDHEN and CDR2 SYDVKM. V was pared by 1 base and J by 5 bases, with 14 bases between. CDR3 DNA sequence: TGTGCCAGCAGTTTATCTGTCCGGGTTGGTACCGGGGAGCTGTTTTTT. Translated: CASSLSVRVGTGELFF.

This clonotype was found many times. This chain joins TRBV15 and TRBJ2-3, with 9 positions matching TRBD2. This CDR3 has 15 residues. CDR1 is LNHNV and CDR2 is YYDKDF in the germline V gene (reference sequence). J lost 6 bases, V lost 6 bases, and 10 bases had no gene match. This CDR3 reads CATRDSGSVADTQYF. CDR3 sequence (DNA): TGTGCCACCAGAGATAGCGGGAGTGTTGCGGATACGCAGTATTTT.